A few counts support the clone carrying this T cell receptor (beta chain). MiXCR, run by TCRdb on the 5' RACE reads, gives a single entry per CDR3 protein. The sample has about 470,000 distinct CDR3 sequences; roughly 26% are singletons. This CDR3 region has 14 residues. CDR1 is MNHEY, CDR2 SVGEGT, per germline. Trimming took 3 bases from V and 9 from J, leaving 15 bases between them. This record comes from a study of identical twins. The sample also formed part of further work on T cells expressing NK-cell markers.

The TCR sequence derives from a young woman in good health. The sequenced material came from CD4+ T cells sorted from blood. The chain links TRBV6-2 or TRBV6-3 to TRBJ2-1; no firm D call. The CDR3 DNA reads TGTGCCAGCAGTTATTTTATGCTCGGTAGTGAGCAGTTCTTC. The encoded protein is CASSYFMLGSEQFF.